This TCR beta chain was retrieved from a study of shared clonotypes between healthy human individuals. Study-wide points: What naive subsets generally showed was a larger estimated richness than memory subsets showed.

Sequencing was performed with immunoSEQ multiplex PCR; in TCRdb, only in-frame clones are kept and a portion is missing. In the table there are millions of clones, around nine tenths of which are singletons. For this clone: Its antigen remains unknown.

Per the germline V gene, CDR1 is SGDLS and CDR2 is YYNGEE. V gave up 0 bases and J gave up 2 bases; unmatched junction bases: 5. The CDR3 consists of 16 residues. The clonotype was recovered from a man between 18 and 35 years old in good health. Sequences were obtained from naive CD4+ T cells sorted from blood. Regarding subset: CD45RA+ positively selected. V and J are TRBV9 and TRBJ2-5; 9 bases are a match to TRBD2. The CDR3 loop is CASSVVGGGGQETQYF. The CDR3 DNA reads as TGTGCCAGCAGCGTAGTTGGCGGGGGGGGTCAAGAGACCCAGTACTTC.